The 6 T cell receptor beta chains in this list originate from one sample, sequenced in a study of T cell repertoires in cytomegalovirus infection. TCRdb redid the calling of the reads with MiXCR, one entry per CDR3 protein. The sample lists approximately 500,000 distinct CDR3 sequences, 16% occurring once. The material sequenced was CD8+ T cells from PBMCs. These receptors were obtained from a human donor in good health (CMV status not recorded). Some clones in this sample may be carry-over from other donors' samples.

The V and J genes are TRBV19 and TRBJ1-6; TRBD1 aligns across 7 bases. CDR1 is LNHDA, CDR2 SQIVND, per germline (reference sequence). The trim removed 5 bases at V and 12 bases at J, leaving 4 bases unmatched. The CDR3 runs to 12 residues. CDR3 coding DNA: TGTGCCAGTAGTGAAGGGGGCGGACCCCTCCACTTT. Its translation is CASSEGGGPLHF.

This clonotype was seen more than once but under ten times. V gene TRBV29-1 combines with J gene TRBJ1-2; D not certain. CDR3 size: 11 residues. Between the trimmed V and J ends, which lost 3 bases and 6 bases, there was a span of 8 bases. Germline V lookup: CDR1 SQVTM, CDR2 ANQGSEA. The CDR3 region is CSVEGRNGYTF. The CDR3 nucleotides are TGCAGCGTTGAGGGTAGAAATGGCTACACCTTC.

This clonotype has a count of ten or more. The chain joins TRBV6-1 to TRBJ2-1; no firm D call. Germline V gives CDR1 MNHNS, CDR2 SASEGT. The V and J ends lost 0 bases and 5 bases respectively, with 5 bases between them. This CDR3 has 13 amino acids. Written as DNA, the CDR3 is TGTGCCAGCAGTGAAGCGAGGCACAATGAGCAGTTCTTC. It specifies CASSEARHNEQFF.

The V gene is TRBV29-1, the J gene TRBJ1-1, with D possibly being TRBD1 (5 bases). CDR1 is SQVTM and CDR2 is ANQGSEA in the germline V gene. This CDR3 spans 12 amino acids. The V end was cut by 0 bases, the J end by 8 bases, with 10 bases between. The CDR3 DNA sequence: TGCAGCGTTGAAGATCAGGGTAACGAAGCTTTCTTT. It encodes CSVEDQGNEAFF. The full variable domain, its missing parts supplied by reference TRBV29-1 and TRBJ1-1, is SAVISQKPSRDICQRGTSLTIQCQVDSQVTMMFWYRQQPGQSLTLIATANQGSEATYESGFVIDKFPISRPNLTFSTLTVSNMSPEDSSIYLCSVEDQGNEAFFGQGTRLTVV.

This clonotype came up a few times. The chain uses TRBV29-1 and TRBJ2-7; TRBD1 or TRBD2 may be the D gene (6 bases each). The CDR3 is made up of 13 amino acids. Between the trimmed V and J ends, which lost 6 bases and 2 bases, there was a span of 14 bases. The germline V gene encodes CDR1 SQVTM and CDR2 ANQGSEA. CDR3 nucleotide sequence: TGCAGCGTCGCCGGGGGACAAGCCTACGAGCAGTACTTC. It is translated as CSVAGGQAYEQYF.

This clonotype was seen many times. The rearrangement uses TRBV7-9 and TRBJ2-1; D is unresolved. The CDR3 consists of 18 residues. Germline V gene sequence: CDR1 SEHNR, CDR2 FQNEAQ (reference sequence). Trimming left V 5 bases short and J 0 bases short, with 20 bases between. Here the CDR3 reads CASSPRRSGSPSYNEQFF. CDR3 nucleotides: TGTGCCAGCAGCCCTCGAAGGAGTGGTTCCCCCTCCTACAATGAGCAGTTCTTC.